These 32 T cell receptor beta chains originate from one sample sequenced in a study of blood T cell repertoires in COVID-19. Here immunoSEQ multiplex PCR was the method, and the copy in TCRdb shows in-frame clones only, minus some. The sample yields approximately 300,000 clones, around 92% seen once. Sequenced sample: peripheral blood. Receptors were obtained from a woman aged 25 to 39 with COVID-19, enrolled during active disease.

This chain uses TRBV6-5 with TRBJ1-1, with D unclear. V was cut by 7 bases and J by 1 base, with 10 bases left in between. The CDR3 length is 13 residues. The V gene's germline CDR1 is MNHEY and CDR2 SVGAGI. CDR3 coding DNA: TGTGCCAGCACCGAGGGAAGGAACACTGAAGCTTTCTTT. Protein: CASTEGRNTEAFF.

The sample holds one count of this clone. The chain is built from TRBV23-1 and TRBJ1-2; 7 bases map to TRBD1. TRBV23-1 belongs to the ORF category, with a function that is uncertain. The CDR3 is made up of 16 amino acids. V dropped 2 bases and J dropped 6; count of bases not matched to a gene: 12. The CDR3 nucleotides read TGCGCCAGCAGTCAACCGGGGACTCGACAGGGAAATGGCTACACCTTC. Translating gives CASSQPGTRQGNGYTF.

This clone was found once. The chain is built from TRBV19 and TRBJ2-1, with D perhaps TRBD2 (5 bases). Germline V gene lookup returns CDR1 LNHDA and CDR2 SQIVND (reference sequence). Trimming removed 6 bases at V and 0 bases at J, with 9 bases between. This CDR3 is built from 14 residues. The DNA of the CDR3 is TGTGCCAGTAGCCCGGGGAACTCCTACAATGAGCAGTTCTTC. It yields the protein CASSPGNSYNEQFF.

The chain carries TRBV19 and TRBJ1-6; TRBD1 is a possible D gene (5 bases). Looked up from germline, CDR1 is LNHDA and CDR2 is SQIVND (reference sequence). Trimming stripped 3 bases from V and 9 bases from J, with 12 bases between. The CDR3 spans 14 residues. CDR3 sequence: CASSMGRNSSPLHF. CDR3 in DNA: TGTGCCAGTAGTATGGGGCGGAACAGTTCACCCCTCCACTTT.

This clone appeared once. The rearrangement uses TRBV4-3 and TRBJ1-2, with 9 bases that match TRBD1. Germline V gene data show CDR1 as LGHNA and CDR2 as YSLEER. Germline trimming cut 4 bases from V and 5 bases from J; bases unmatched to any gene: 8. The CDR3 is 15 residues long. CDR3 DNA: TGCGCCAGCAGCCGGGACCGGGACAGGGCGTATGGCTACACCTTC. It specifies CASSRDRDRAYGYTF.

This chain links TRBV5-1 with TRBJ2-1; 11 bases fit TRBD1. The V segment lost 4 bases and the J segment 5 bases; nucleotides outside the gene matches: 5. This CDR3 region has 15 residues. CDR1 SGHRS and CDR2 YFSETQ come from the germline V gene. Here the CDR3 DNA reads TGCGCCAGCAGCCGAGCGGGACAGGGGGACAATGAGCAGTTCTTC. Protein: CASSRAGQGDNEQFF.

The CDR3 is CAVSWSSGNTIYF. The CDR3 nucleotides read TGTGCCGTAAGCTGGAGCTCTGGAAACACCATATATTTT. The chain is built from TRBV15 and TRBJ1-3; D gene uncertain. Trimming left V 11 bases short and J 0 bases short, with 11 bases between. The length of the CDR3 is 13 residues. The germline V gene has CDR1 LNHNV and CDR2 YYDKDF (reference sequence).

V is TRBV27 and J is TRBJ2-1, with TRBD2 matching 11 bases. V was pared by 3 bases and J by 0 bases, with 1 base of the junction left unmatched. The CDR3 contains 16 residues. In germline, CDR1 is MNHEY, CDR2 SMNVEV (reference sequence). CDR3 sequence (DNA): TGTGCCAGCAGTTTTAGCGGGGGGGCCTCCTACAATGAGCAGTTCTTC. It codes for CASSFSGGASYNEQFF.

The V and J genes are TRBV18 and TRBJ1-1; TRBD1 aligns across 8 bases. The CDR3 is 15 residues long. The trim removed 3 bases at V and 1 base at J, leaving 4 bases unmatched. Germline V gene data show CDR1 as KGHSH and CDR2 as LQKENI. The CDR3 DNA is TGTGCCAGCTCACCTCGGACAGGGCCGAACACTGAAGCTTTCTTT. Encoded protein: CASSPRTGPNTEAFF. The whole variable domain, filled in from reference TRBV18 and TRBJ1-1, reads NAGVMQNPRHLVRRRGQEARLRCSPMKGHSHVYWYRQLPEEGLKFMVYLQKENIIDESGMPKERFSAEFPKEGPSILRIQQVVRGDSAAYFCASSPRTGPNTEAFFGQGTRLTVV.

Concerning this clone: The sample has other DNA sequences that encode this CDR3 too. This sequence joins TRBV9 and TRBJ1-2; maybe TRBD1 (5 bases). Germline lookup yields CDR1 SGDLS and CDR2 YYNGEE. The CDR3 is 13 amino acids. V was cut by 2 bases and J by 1 base, with 6 bases left in between. CDR3 DNA: TGTGCCAGCAGCGTTGACAGTAACTATGGCTACACCTTC. Translating gives CASSVDSNYGYTF.

For the CDR3, the DNA is TGTGCCAGCAGCTCTAGCGTTACGCAGTATTTT. This gives the protein CASSSSVTQYF. This chain uses TRBV7-8 with TRBJ2-3, with D maybe TRBD2 (6 bases). This CDR3 contains 11 residues. The ends were cut back, 4 bases at V and 8 bases at J, with 7 bases in the middle. Germline V gene lookup returns CDR1 SGHVS and CDR2 FQNEAQ.

The chain recombines TRBV28 with TRBJ1-1; D is uncertain. The germline V gene has CDR1 MDHEN and CDR2 SYDVKM. V was shortened by 6 bases and J by 4 bases, with 6 bases between the two germline ends. The CDR3 is 11 amino acids. The CDR3 sequence is CASRLLTEAFF. The CDR3 DNA reads as TGTGCCAGCAGGCTACTCACTGAAGCTTTCTTT.

The chain combines TRBV7-9 with TRBJ1-1; possible D gene TRBD1, 5 bases. Trimming left V 3 bases short and J 0 bases short, with 11 bases between. CDR3 length: 15 amino acids. From germline, CDR1 is SEHNR and CDR2 FQNEAQ (reference sequence). The CDR3 coding sequence is TGTGCCAGCAGCTTCGGGGGGAGGATGAACACTGAAGCTTTCTTT. As protein: CASSFGGRMNTEAFF.

The sample holds a few counts of this clone. The rearrangement uses TRBV9 and TRBJ2-5; no firm D call. Per the germline V gene, CDR1 is SGDLS and CDR2 is YYNGEE. There are 15 residues in the CDR3. V lost 0 bases, J lost 5 bases, and 14 bases lay in between. CDR3 sequence reads: CASSVGSKSVETQYF. The CDR3 bases are TGTGCCAGCAGCGTAGGGTCAAAGAGTGTGGAGACCCAGTACTTC.

The chain carries TRBV7-2 and TRBJ2-5; 9 bases are a match to TRBD1. The CDR3 loop spans 15 amino acids. The V and J ends lost 5 bases and 5 bases, in that order; junction bases with no gene match: 9. Germline V gives CDR1 SGHTA, CDR2 FQGNSA. The CDR3 loop is CASSPRTGDLETQYF. The CDR3 DNA is TGTGCCAGCAGCCCCAGGACAGGGGATTTGGAGACCCAGTACTTC.

The chain couples TRBV6-5 to TRBJ2-7, with 8 bases fitting TRBD2. Germline V lookup: CDR1 MNHEY, CDR2 SVGAGI. This CDR3 has 15 amino acids. The V and J ends lost 8 bases and 2 bases, in that order; junction bases with no gene match: 11. CDR3 sequence: CASRPKYGGAYEQYV. The CDR3 bases are TGTGCCAGCCGACCCAAATACGGGGGGGCCTACGAGCAGTACGTC.

This clone showed up just once. The V and J genes are TRBV12-5 and TRBJ2-2, with 7 bases aligning to TRBD1. There are 15 residues in the CDR3. After removal of 4 bases from V and 6 bases from J, the junction contained 8 bases not matched to a gene. Germline-derived CDR1 and CDR2 are LGHNT and FRNRAP. CDR3 sequence: CASGWGQSGAGELFF. The DNA of the CDR3 is TGTGCTAGTGGTTGGGGACAGTCCGGCGCCGGGGAGCTGTTTTTT.

The chain is built from TRBV23-1 and TRBJ2-7, with 11 nucleotides matching TRBD1. TRBV23-1 is classed as an ORF, of uncertain function. The junction had 7 bases not matched to a gene; V was cut back by 6 bases and J by 6 bases. This CDR3 spans 14 amino acids. CDR3 sequence (DNA): TGCGCCAGCAGGGGCAGGACAGGGGGCTGCGAGCAGTACTTC. This sequence encodes CASRGRTGGCEQYF.

The V gene is TRBV9, the J gene TRBJ1-1; the D is unclear. With 0 bases removed from V and 3 bases from J, the gap between germline ends came to 6 bases. CDR3 size: 13 residues. The germline V gene has CDR1 SGDLS and CDR2 YYNGEE. CDR3 sequence: CASSVGLDTEAFF. In DNA form, the CDR3 reads TGTGCCAGCAGCGTAGGACTAGACACTGAAGCTTTCTTT. Together with reference TRBV9 and TRBJ1-1, the CDR3 gives the full variable domain: DSGVTQTPKHLITATGQRVTLRCSPRSGDLSVYWYQQSLDQGLQFLIQYYNGEERAKGNILERFSAQQFPDLHSELNLSSLELGDSALYFCASSVGLDTEAFFGQGTRLTVV.

The chain recombines TRBV28 with TRBJ1-4; no clear D gene. Trimming cost V 6 bases and J 7 bases, with 15 bases left between them. CDR3 length: 14 residues. Germline-derived CDR1 and CDR2 are MDHEN and SYDVKM. Here the CDR3 reads CASSPGGRGEKLFF. The CDR3 bases are TGTGCCAGCAGCCCGGGAGGACGGGGTGAAAAACTGTTTTTT. The whole variable domain, remainder taken from reference TRBV28 and TRBJ1-4, is DVKVTQSSRYLVKRTGEKVFLECVQDMDHENMFWYRQDPGLGLRLIYFSYDVKMKEKGDIPEGYSVSREKKERFSLILESASTNQTSMYLCASSPGGRGEKLFFGSGTQLSVL.

The genes are TRBV30 and TRBJ2-1, with D possibly matching TRBD1 (6 bases). This CDR3 is built from 16 residues. Germline loops: CDR1 GTSNPN, CDR2 SVGIG (reference sequence). V was trimmed by 2 bases and J by 5 bases, leaving 19 bases between them. Written as DNA, the CDR3 is TGTGCCTGGAGTAGGATAGGTCAGGGGCGAAACAATGAGCAGTTCTTC. It translates to CAWSRIGQGRNNEQFF.

In its sample, this clone was seen a few times. The gene calls are TRBV28 and TRBJ1-5; the D gene is possibly TRBD1 (5 bases). This CDR3 region has 13 residues. V lost 11 bases, J lost 3 bases, and 14 bases lay in between. CDR1 and CDR2 from the germline V gene are MDHEN and SYDVKM. The CDR3 DNA reads TGTGCCTGTGGAGGGGATCCCAATCAGCCCCAGCATTTT. Residues: CACGGDPNQPQHF.

V gene TRBV9 combines with J gene TRBJ2-2, with TRBD2 as a possible D gene (6 bases). V lost 1 base to trimming and J lost 7 bases, with 11 bases between them. This CDR3 is 14 amino acids long. Per germline, CDR1 SGDLS and CDR2 YYNGEE. CDR3 nucleotide sequence: TGTGCCAGCAGCGTATGGGGGGAGAACGGGGAGCTGTTTTTT. Its protein is CASSVWGENGELFF.

The gene calls are TRBV23-1 and TRBJ2-7, with D possibly matching TRBD2 (6 bases). TRBV23-1 is sorted into the ORF group, with uncertain function. V gave up 10 bases and J gave up 5 bases, with 18 bases separating them. The CDR3 is 13 residues long. The CDR3 bases are TGCGCCACCCCCCGTGGGGGGACCCACGAGCAGTACGTC. It codes for CATPRGGTHEQYV.

The chain has TRBV19 and TRBJ2-1; D is unclear. Germline V gives CDR1 LNHDA, CDR2 SQIVND (reference sequence). The length of the CDR3 is 15 residues. Deletions cut 1 base from V and 9 bases from J, with 16 bases between. In DNA, the CDR3 is TGTGCCAGTAGTATAGTAGAATCACCATTAGTTGAGCAGTTCTTC. It encodes CASSIVESPLVEQFF. Variable domain in full (rest from reference TRBV19 and TRBJ2-1): DGGITQSPKYLFRKEGQNVTLSCEQNLNHDAMYWYRQDPGQGLRLIYYSQIVNDFQKGDIAEGYSVSREKKESFPLTVTSAQKNPTAFYLCASSIVESPLVEQFFGPGTRLTVL.

V is TRBV21-1 and J is TRBJ2-1; the DNA was not compared with TRBD1, the D call given in the table. TRBV21-1 is assigned pseudogene status. The CDR3 contains 19 residues. CDR3: CASSDIVNHLTGAYNEQFF. The CDR3 nucleotides read TGTGCCAGCAGCGATATAGTGAATCATTTGACAGGGGCCTACAATGAGCAGTTCTTC.

This clone was picked up one time. The genes are TRBV2 and TRBJ1-5; 8 bases match TRBD1. The V gene's germline CDR1 is SNHLY and CDR2 FYNNEI. CDR3 size: 15 residues. V gave up 6 bases and J gave up 4 bases; unmatched junction bases: 8. CDR3 loop: CASSAGTGTNQPQHF. The CDR3 nucleotides are TGTGCCAGCAGCGCCGGGACAGGTACGAATCAGCCCCAGCATTTT. Full variable domain (remainder filled in from reference TRBV2 and TRBJ1-5): EPEVTQTPSHQVTQMGQEVILRCVPISNHLYFYWYRQILGQKVEFLVSFYNNEISEKSEIFDDQFSVERPDGSNFTLKIRSTKLEDSAMYFCASSAGTGTNQPQHFGDGTRLSIL.

V usage is TRBV7-8 and J usage is TRBJ1-2; D not certain. There are 15 residues in the CDR3. Germline V gene sequence: CDR1 SGHVS, CDR2 FQNEAQ. The V gene lost 2 bases and the J gene lost 2 bases, with 12 bases spanning the gap. In nucleotides, the CDR3 is TGTGCCAGCAGCTTACTACCTGGAGCAAACTATGGCTACACCTTC. This codes for CASSLLPGANYGYTF. The full variable domain, in which reference TRBV7-8 and TRBJ1-2 provide the parts outside the CDR3, is GAGVSQSPRYKVAKRGQDVALRCDPISGHVSLFWYQQALGQGPEFLTYFQNEAQLDKSGLPSDRFFAERPEGSVSTLKIQRTQQEDSAVYLCASSLLPGANYGYTFGSGTRLTVV.

This sequence joins TRBV9 and TRBJ2-1; D is perhaps TRBD1 (5 bases). Germline V lookup: CDR1 SGDLS, CDR2 YYNGEE. This CDR3 has 13 residues. The V and J ends lost 3 bases and 7 bases respectively, with 11 bases between them. The CDR3 nucleotides are TGTGCCAGCAGCGGGGGCAGGGAAAATGAGCAGTTCTTC. Translating gives CASSGGRENEQFF.

This chain joins TRBV30 and TRBJ1-6, with D perhaps matching TRBD1 (5 bases). V lost 4 bases and J 14 bases, leaving 12 bases between the germline ends. The CDR3 has 11 residues. Germline CDR1 and CDR2: GTSNPN and SVGIG (reference sequence). CDR3 sequence reads: CAWTLGGALHF. The CDR3 bases are TGTGCCTGGACCTTAGGAGGGGCCCTCCACTTT. Combining the CDR3 with reference TRBV30 and TRBJ1-6 gives the whole variable domain SQTIHQWPATLVQPVGSPLSLECTVEGTSNPNLYWYRQAAGRGLQLLFYSVGIGQISSEVPQNLSASRPQDRQFILSSKKLLLSDSGFYLCAWTLGGALHFGNGTRLTVT.

This clone occurred a few times. The chain employs TRBV30 and TRBJ1-6, with D possibly matching TRBD1 (5 bases). Germline V gene lookup returns CDR1 GTSNPN and CDR2 SVGIG (reference sequence). This CDR3 comprises 15 residues. Between the trimmed V and J ends, which lost 7 bases and 0 bases, there was a span of 13 bases. DNA for the CDR3: TGTGCCTATAAGGGGCCGAGCTCCTATAATTCACCCCTCCACTTT. Its protein product is CAYKGPSSYNSPLHF.

V is TRBV19 and J is TRBJ1-1, with TRBD1 as a possible D gene (5 bases). The CDR3 is 16 residues long. V was clipped by 3 bases and J by 1 base, with 15 bases between them. The germline V gene encodes CDR1 LNHDA and CDR2 SQIVND (reference sequence). The CDR3 DNA follows: TGTGCCAGTAGTATCAGGATCAGGGATGGGAACACTGAAGCTTTCTTT. Residues: CASSIRIRDGNTEAFF.